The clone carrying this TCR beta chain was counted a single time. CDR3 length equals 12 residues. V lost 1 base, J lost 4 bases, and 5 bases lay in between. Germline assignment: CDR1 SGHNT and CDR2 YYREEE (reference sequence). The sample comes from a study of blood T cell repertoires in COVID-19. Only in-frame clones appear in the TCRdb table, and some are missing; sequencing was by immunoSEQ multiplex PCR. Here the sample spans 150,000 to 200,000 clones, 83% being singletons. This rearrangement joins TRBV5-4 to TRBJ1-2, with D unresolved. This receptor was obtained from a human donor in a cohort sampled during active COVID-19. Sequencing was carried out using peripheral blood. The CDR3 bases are TGTGCCAGCAGCTTGAACTCCTATGGCTACACCTTC. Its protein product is CASSLNSYGYTF.